The 9 T cell receptor beta chains given below trace back to one sample, sequenced in a study of control samples from healthy donors and cancer patients. Repertoires were generated with immunoSEQ multiplex PCR, while TCRdb's copy carries only in-frame clones and drops some. The table lists around 68,000 clones, 83% of them singletons, with about 15% in the top ten. The sample was blood. The source of these receptors is a man in his sixties in good health.

V is TRBV29-1 and J is TRBJ2-7, with 8 bases identical to TRBD1. Germline V CDR1 and CDR2: SQVTM, ANQGSEA. The length of the CDR3 is 15 residues. V lost 4 bases to trimming and J lost 1 base; unmatched junction nucleotides: 9. The CDR3, as DNA: TGCAGCGTTGGAGGGGCCGGGACAGGTTCCTACGAGCAGTACTTC. The encoded protein is CSVGGAGTGSYEQYF.

V gene TRBV18 combines with J gene TRBJ2-2; 10 positions match TRBD1. V lost 5 bases, J lost 4 bases, and 4 bases stayed unmatched. CDR3 length: 15 amino acids. Germline V CDR1 and CDR2: KGHSH, LQKENI. The CDR3 loop reads CASSTGTGATGELFF. CDR3 in DNA: TGTGCCAGCTCAACTGGGACAGGGGCCACCGGGGAGCTGTTTTTT.

The genes are TRBV19 and TRBJ2-2; D is uncertain. Germline CDR1 LNHDA, CDR2 SQIVND (reference sequence). V gave up 0 bases and J gave up 7 bases, with 6 bases separating them. CDR3 length equals 13 residues. The CDR3 DNA reads as TGTGCCAGTAGTATAGATTCGGTCGGGGAGCTGTTTTTT. This sequence encodes CASSIDSVGELFF.

This sequence joins TRBV19 and TRBJ2-7, with a tentative D call TRBD1 (6 bases). This CDR3 is built from 18 residues. CDR1 is LNHDA, CDR2 SQIVND, per germline (reference sequence). The germline V and J ends were trimmed by 4 bases and 0 bases, with 22 bases remaining between them. The CDR3 region has the DNA TGTGCCAGTAGTAGCCCCAGGGGACGCCGTGGCGACTCCTACGAGCAGTACTTC. Its protein product is CASSSPRGRRGDSYEQYF.

The gene calls are TRBV5-6 and TRBJ2-6, with D unclear. Germline CDR1 and CDR2: SGHDT and YYEEEE. The CDR3 contains 14 residues. V was shortened by 6 bases and J by 2 bases, with 9 bases between the two germline ends. This CDR3 reads CASTPFAGANVLTF. In DNA form, the CDR3 reads TGTGCCAGCACCCCGTTTGCTGGGGCCAACGTCCTGACTTTC.

V gene TRBV7-9 combines with J gene TRBJ1-1; D not certain. In germline, CDR1 is SEHNR, CDR2 FQNEAQ (reference sequence). The CDR3 has 10 amino acids. Trimming cost V 5 bases and J 7 bases, with 5 bases left between them. The CDR3 protein is CASSQNEAFF. CDR3 DNA: TGTGCCAGCAGCCAAAATGAAGCTTTCTTT.

The rearrangement links TRBV12-5 to TRBJ2-7, with 11 bases identical to TRBD1. CDR1 and CDR2 from the germline V gene are LGHNT and FRNRAP. This CDR3 region has 14 residues. Germline trimming cut 5 bases from V and 5 bases from J; bases unmatched to any gene: 5. In DNA form, the CDR3 reads TGTGCTAGTGGTCCCGGACAGGGGGCCCACGAGCAGTACTTC. Its protein is CASGPGQGAHEQYF.

The chain uses TRBV11-1 and TRBJ2-5; D is unclear. Trimming removed 1 base from V and 3 bases from J, with 6 bases in between. This CDR3 is built from 13 residues. Germline assignment: CDR1 SGHAT and CDR2 FQDESV (reference sequence). CDR3 loop: CASSLGFKETQYF. As DNA, the CDR3 is TGTGCCAGCAGCTTAGGTTTCAAAGAGACCCAGTACTTC.

This clone has just one count. V is TRBV4-1 and J is TRBJ1-5, with TRBD1 as a possible D gene (6 bases). V was shortened by 6 bases and J by 2 bases, with 14 bases between the two germline ends. Germline CDR1 is MGHRA and CDR2 is YSYEKL. CDR3 length: 15 residues. This CDR3 is CASSTTGIGNQPQHF. The CDR3 nucleotides are TGCGCCAGCAGTACTACAGGGATTGGCAATCAGCCCCAGCATTTT.